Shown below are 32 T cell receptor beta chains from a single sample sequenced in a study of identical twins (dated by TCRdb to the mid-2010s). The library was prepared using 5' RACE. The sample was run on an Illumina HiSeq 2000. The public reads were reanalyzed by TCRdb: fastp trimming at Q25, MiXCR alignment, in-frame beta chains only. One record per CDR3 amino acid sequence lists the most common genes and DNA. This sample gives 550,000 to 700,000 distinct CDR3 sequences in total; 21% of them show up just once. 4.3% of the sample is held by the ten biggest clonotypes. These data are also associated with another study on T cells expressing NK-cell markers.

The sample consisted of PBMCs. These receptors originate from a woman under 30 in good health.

This chain's CDR3 is CASSPNSRVAGANEQFF. CDR3 sequence (DNA): TGTGCCAGCAGCCCGAATTCCAGAGTAGCGGGGGCGAATGAGCAGTTCTTC. V usage is TRBV11-2 and J usage is TRBJ2-1; 9 positions agree with TRBD2. CDR1 SGHAT and CDR2 FQNNGV come from the germline V gene. The CDR3 sequence is 17 residues long. V lost 5 bases, J lost 7 bases, and 15 bases stayed unmatched.

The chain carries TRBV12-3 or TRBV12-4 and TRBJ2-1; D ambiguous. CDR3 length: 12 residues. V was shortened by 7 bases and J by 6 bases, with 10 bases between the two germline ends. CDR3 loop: CASTLVINEQFF. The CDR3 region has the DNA TGTGCCAGCACCCTCGTTATCAATGAGCAGTTCTTC.

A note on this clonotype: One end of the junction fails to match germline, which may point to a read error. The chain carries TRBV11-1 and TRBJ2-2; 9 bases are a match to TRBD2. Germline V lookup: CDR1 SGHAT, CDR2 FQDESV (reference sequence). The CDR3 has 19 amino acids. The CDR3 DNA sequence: TGTGCTAGCAGCTTACGGAGTCCTAGCGGGGTTCGGAACACCGGGGAGCTGTTTTTT. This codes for CASSLRSPSGVRNTGELFF. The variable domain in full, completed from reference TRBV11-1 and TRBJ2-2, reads EAEVAQSPRYKITEKSQAVAFWCDPISGHATLYWYRQILGQGPELLVQFQDESVVDDSQLPKDRFSAERLKGVDSTLKIQPAELGDSAMYLCASSLRSPSGVRNTGELFFGEGSRLTVL.

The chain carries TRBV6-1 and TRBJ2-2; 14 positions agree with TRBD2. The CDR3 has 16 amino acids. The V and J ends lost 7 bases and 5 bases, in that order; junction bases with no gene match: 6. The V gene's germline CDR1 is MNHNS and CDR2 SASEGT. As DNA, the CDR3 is TGTGCCAGCACCAGACTAGCGGGGGGGCCGACCGGGGAGCTGTTTTTT. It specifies CASTRLAGGPTGELFF.

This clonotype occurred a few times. CDR3 in amino acids: CASSGDRQNIQYF. In DNA, the CDR3 is TGTGCCAGCAGTGGGGACAGACAAAACATTCAGTACTTC. The rearrangement uses TRBV12-3 or TRBV12-4 and TRBJ2-4, with 7 bases that match TRBD1. The CDR3 is 13 amino acids. V was pared by 5 bases and J by 5 bases, with 3 bases of the junction left unmatched.

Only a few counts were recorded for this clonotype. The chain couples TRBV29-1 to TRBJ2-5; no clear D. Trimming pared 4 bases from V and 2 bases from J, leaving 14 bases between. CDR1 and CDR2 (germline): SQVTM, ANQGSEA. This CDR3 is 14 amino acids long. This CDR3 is CSVAGYWIQETQYF. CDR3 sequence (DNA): TGCAGCGTTGCAGGATACTGGATACAAGAGACCCAGTACTTC.

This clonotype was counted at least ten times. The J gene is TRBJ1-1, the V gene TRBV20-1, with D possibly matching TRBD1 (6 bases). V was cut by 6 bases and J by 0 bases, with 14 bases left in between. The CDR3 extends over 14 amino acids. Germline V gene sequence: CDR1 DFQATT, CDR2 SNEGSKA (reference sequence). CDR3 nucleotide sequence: TGCAGTGCCGGCAGGACAGACCTGAACACTGAAGCTTTCTTT. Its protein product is CSAGRTDLNTEAFF.

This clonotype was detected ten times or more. CDR3 nucleotides: TGTGCCAGCACCACCTTTGGGGGCTTAGCCAAAAACATTCAGTACTTC. It is translated as CASTTFGGLAKNIQYF. The J gene is TRBJ2-4, the V gene TRBV27; tentatively, D is TRBD1 (6 bases). Germline CDR1 is MNHEY and CDR2 is SMNVEV (reference sequence). The CDR3 has 16 residues. V lost 7 bases and J lost 0, with 16 bases in between.

CDR3 coding DNA: TGTGCCAGCAGCCGTGGGGTACAGGAGAACACCGGGGAGCTGTTTTTT. Translation gives CASSRGVQENTGELFF. The gene calls are TRBV4-2 and TRBJ2-2; tentatively, D is TRBD1 (5 bases). Germline CDR1 reads LGHNA; CDR2 reads YNFKEQ. The CDR3 contains 16 residues. V gave up 4 bases and J gave up 1 base, with 13 bases separating them.

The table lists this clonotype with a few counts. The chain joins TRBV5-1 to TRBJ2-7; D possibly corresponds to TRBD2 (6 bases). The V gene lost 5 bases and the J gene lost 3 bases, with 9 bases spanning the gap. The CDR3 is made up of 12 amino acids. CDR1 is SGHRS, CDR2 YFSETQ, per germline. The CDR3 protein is CASSRAGYEQYF. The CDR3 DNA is TGCGCCAGCAGTCGAGCGGGCTACGAGCAGTACTTC. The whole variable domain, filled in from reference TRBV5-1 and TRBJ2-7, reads KAGVTQTPRYLIKTRGQQVTLSCSPISGHRSVSWYQQTPGQGLQFLFEYFSETQRNKGNFPGRFSGRQFSNSRSEMNVSTLELGDSALYLCASSRAGYEQYFGPGTRLTVT.

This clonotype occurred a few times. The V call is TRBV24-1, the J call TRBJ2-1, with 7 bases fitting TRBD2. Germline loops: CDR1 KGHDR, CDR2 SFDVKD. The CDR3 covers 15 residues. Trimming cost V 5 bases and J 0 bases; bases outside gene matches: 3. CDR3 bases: TGTGCCACCAGTGTCGGGGGGAGCTCCTACAATGAGCAGTTCTTC. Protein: CATSVGGSSYNEQFF.

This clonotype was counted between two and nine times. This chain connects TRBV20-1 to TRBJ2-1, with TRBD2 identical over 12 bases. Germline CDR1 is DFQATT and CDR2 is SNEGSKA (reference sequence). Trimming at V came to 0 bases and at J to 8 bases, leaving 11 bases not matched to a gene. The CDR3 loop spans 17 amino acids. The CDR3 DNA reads TGCAGTGCTAGAGATCCCTTAGAGACTAGCGGGAGCGATGAGCAGTTCTTC. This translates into CSARDPLETSGSDEQFF.

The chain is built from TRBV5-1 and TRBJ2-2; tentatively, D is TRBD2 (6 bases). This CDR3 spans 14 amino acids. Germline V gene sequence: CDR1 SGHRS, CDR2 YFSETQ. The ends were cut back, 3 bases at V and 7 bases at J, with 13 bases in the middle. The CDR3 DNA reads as TGCGCCAGCAGCTCCAGTGCAGCGGGCGGGGAGCTGTTTTTT. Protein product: CASSSSAAGGELFF.

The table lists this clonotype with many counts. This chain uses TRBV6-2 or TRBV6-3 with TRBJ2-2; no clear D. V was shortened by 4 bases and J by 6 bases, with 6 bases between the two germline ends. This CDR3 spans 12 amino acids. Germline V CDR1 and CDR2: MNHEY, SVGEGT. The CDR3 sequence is CASSSRAGELFF. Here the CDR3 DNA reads TGTGCCAGCAGTTCCCGGGCCGGGGAGCTGTTTTTT.

The DNA for the CDR3 is TGTGCCAGCAGCTTAGATGGGACTAGAGTACGTGAGCAGTACTTC. Its protein is CASSLDGTRVREQYF. The chain recombines TRBV7-2 with TRBJ2-7, with 8 bases fitting TRBD2. CDR3 length: 15 residues. V trimming: 1 base; J trimming: 7 bases; junction bases outside the gene matches: 9. The V gene's germline CDR1 is SGHTA and CDR2 FQGNSA.

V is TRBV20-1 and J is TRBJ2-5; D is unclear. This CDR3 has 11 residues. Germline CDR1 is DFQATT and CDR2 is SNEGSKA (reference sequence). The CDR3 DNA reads TGCAGCCAAGGTCTCCAAGAGACCCAGTACTTC. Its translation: CSQGLQETQYF.

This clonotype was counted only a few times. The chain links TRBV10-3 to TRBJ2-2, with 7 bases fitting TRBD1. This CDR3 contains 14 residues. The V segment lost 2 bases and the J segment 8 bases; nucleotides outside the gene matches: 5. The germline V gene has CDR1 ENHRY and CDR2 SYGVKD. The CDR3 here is CAISENRGMGELFF. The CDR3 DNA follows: TGTGCCATCAGTGAGAACAGGGGTATGGGGGAGCTGTTTTTT.

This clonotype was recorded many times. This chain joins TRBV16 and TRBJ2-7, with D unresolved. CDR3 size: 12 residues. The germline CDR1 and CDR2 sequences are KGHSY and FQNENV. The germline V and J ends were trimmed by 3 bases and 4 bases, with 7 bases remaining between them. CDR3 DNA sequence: TGTGCCAGCAGCCAGACATCTTACGAGCAGTACTTC. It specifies CASSQTSYEQYF.

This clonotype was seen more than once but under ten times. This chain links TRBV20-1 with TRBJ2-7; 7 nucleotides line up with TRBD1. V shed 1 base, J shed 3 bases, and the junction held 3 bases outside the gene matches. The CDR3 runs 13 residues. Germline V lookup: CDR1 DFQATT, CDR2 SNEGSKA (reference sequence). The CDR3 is CSARASGGYEQYF. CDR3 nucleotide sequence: TGCAGTGCTAGAGCGTCAGGGGGCTACGAGCAGTACTTC.

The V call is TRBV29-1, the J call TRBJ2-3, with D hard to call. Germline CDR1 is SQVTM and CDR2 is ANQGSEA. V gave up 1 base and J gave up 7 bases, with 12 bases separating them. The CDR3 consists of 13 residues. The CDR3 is CSVEATGPYTQYF. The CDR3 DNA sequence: TGCAGCGTTGAAGCCACGGGTCCTTATACGCAGTATTTT.

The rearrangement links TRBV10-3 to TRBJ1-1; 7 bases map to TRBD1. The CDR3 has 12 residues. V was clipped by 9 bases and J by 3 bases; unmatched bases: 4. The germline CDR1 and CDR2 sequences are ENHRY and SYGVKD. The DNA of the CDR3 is TGTGCCATAGGACAGGCGGACACTGAAGCTTTCTTT. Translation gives CAIGQADTEAFF.

CDR3 region: CSVETGLAEHYNEQFF. Written as DNA, the CDR3 is TGCAGCGTAGAAACGGGACTAGCGGAGCACTACAATGAGCAGTTCTTC. The chain recombines TRBV29-1 with TRBJ2-1; 11 bases are a match to TRBD2. The junction had 10 bases not matched to a gene; V was cut back by 6 bases and J by 3 bases. Per the germline V gene, CDR1 is SQVTM and CDR2 is ANQGSEA. This CDR3 spans 16 amino acids.

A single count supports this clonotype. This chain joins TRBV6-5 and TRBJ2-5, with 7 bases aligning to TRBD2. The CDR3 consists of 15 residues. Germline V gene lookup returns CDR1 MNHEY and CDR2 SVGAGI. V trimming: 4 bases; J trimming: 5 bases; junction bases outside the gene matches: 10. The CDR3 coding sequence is TGTGCCAGCAGTTCCACGGTCGGGGGGTCGGAGACCCAGTACTTC. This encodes CASSSTVGGSETQYF.

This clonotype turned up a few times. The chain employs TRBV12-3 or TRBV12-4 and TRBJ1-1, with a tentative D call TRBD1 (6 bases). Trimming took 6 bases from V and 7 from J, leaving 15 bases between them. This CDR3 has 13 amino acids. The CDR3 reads CASSPGTNLEAFF. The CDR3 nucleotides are TGTGCCAGCAGCCCAGGGACAAATCTTGAAGCTTTCTTT.

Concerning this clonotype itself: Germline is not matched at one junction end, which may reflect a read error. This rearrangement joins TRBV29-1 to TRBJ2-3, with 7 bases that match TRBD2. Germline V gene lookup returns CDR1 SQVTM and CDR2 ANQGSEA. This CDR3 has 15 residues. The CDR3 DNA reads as TGCAGCGTTGGCCCTAGCGGAATTTTCACAAATACGCAGTATTTT. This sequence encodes CSVGPSGIFTNTQYF.

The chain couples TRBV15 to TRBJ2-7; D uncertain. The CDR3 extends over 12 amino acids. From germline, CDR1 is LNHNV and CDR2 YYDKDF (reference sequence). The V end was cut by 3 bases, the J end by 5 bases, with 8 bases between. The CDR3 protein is CATSSYNHEQYF. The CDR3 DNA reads TGTGCCACCAGCAGCTATAACCACGAGCAGTACTTC.

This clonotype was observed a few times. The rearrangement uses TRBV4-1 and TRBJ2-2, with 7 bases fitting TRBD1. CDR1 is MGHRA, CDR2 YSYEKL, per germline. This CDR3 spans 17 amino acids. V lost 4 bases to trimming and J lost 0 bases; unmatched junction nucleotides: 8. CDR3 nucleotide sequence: TGCGCCAGCAGCCGCGTAACAGGGGCGGCGAACACCGGGGAGCTGTTTTTT. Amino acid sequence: CASSRVTGAANTGELFF.

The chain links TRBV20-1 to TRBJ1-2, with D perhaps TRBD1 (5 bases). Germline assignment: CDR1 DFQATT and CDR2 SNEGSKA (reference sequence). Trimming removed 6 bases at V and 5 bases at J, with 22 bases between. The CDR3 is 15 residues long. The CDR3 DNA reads TGCAGTGCCCAATCTTCCGGGCTGGGGGTTTATGGCTACACCTTC. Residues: CSAQSSGLGVYGYTF.

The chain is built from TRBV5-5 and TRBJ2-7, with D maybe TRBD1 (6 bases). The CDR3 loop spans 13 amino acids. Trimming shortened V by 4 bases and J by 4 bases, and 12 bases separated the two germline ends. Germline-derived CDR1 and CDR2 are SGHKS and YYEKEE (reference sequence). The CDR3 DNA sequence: TGTGCCAGCAGCCGGGACACCGGGTACGAGCAGTACTTC. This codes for CASSRDTGYEQYF.

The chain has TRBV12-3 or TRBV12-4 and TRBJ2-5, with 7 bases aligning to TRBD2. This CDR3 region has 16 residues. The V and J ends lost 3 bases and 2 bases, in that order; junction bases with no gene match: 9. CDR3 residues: CASSFSSSGQQETQYF. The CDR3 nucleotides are TGTGCCAGCAGTTTTTCTTCTAGCGGCCAACAAGAGACCCAGTACTTC.

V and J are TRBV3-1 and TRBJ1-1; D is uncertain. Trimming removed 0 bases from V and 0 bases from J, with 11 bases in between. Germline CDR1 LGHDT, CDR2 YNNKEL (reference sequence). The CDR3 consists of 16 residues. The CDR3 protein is CASSQDLWHMNTEAFF. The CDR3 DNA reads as TGTGCCAGCAGCCAAGATTTATGGCACATGAACACTGAAGCTTTCTTT.

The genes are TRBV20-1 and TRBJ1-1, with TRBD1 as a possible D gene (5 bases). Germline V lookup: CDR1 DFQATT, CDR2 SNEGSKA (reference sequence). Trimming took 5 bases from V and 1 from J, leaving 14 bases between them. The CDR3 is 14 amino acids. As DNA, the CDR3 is TGCAGTGCTCCTTCCCCAGGGAGGAACACTGAAGCTTTCTTT. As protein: CSAPSPGRNTEAFF.